The rows below give T cell receptor beta chains drawn from one sample of a study of T-cell memory formation after mild COVID-19. TCRdb re-called the 5' RACE reads through MiXCR, storing one row per CDR3 protein. The sample gives about 240,000 distinct CDR3 sequences, 8% to 9.5% of which show up once; under 25% is in the top ten. Sequences were obtained from PBMCs or a T cell subset sorted from them (not recorded which). Receptors were obtained from a man younger than 30 who had mild COVID-19 (a few samples of this study predate the infection). Cell type and time point are not known. CDR3s include the opening cysteine and the closing phenylalanine or tryptophan. The order of the fields is D gene, J gene, clone size, V gene, CDR3 protein, CDR3 DNA. A D gene is named only where the DNA matches it firmly. Clone size is stated in some rows and not others, as once, few, many or a class when expanded.

NA	TRBJ2-7	few	TRBV6-2/TRBV6-3	CASSHSITYEQYF	TGTGCCAGCAGTCATTCAATTACCTACGAGCAGTACTTC
NA	TRBJ2-2	few	TRBV2	CASTVSRNTGELFF	TGTGCCAGCACCGTGAGTAGGAACACCGGGGAGCTGTTTTTT
NA	TRBJ2-1	NA	TRBV6-2/TRBV6-3	CASRKDSDSYYNEQFF	TGTGCCAGCAGAAAAGACTCCGATTCATATTACAATGAGCAGTTCTTC
NA	TRBJ1-3	few	TRBV11-1	CASNQGSGNTIYF	TGTGCCAGCAACCAAGGATCTGGAAACACCATATATTTT
NA	TRBJ1-6	NA	TRBV5-1	CASSEWDKDSPLHF	TGCGCCAGCAGCGAATGGGACAAGGATTCACCCCTCCACTTT
NA	TRBJ2-5	few	TRBV20-1	CSARAGEETQYF	TGCAGTGCTAGAGCAGGGGAAGAGACCCAGTACTTC
NA	TRBJ1-1	NA	TRBV5-1	CASSSEGTEAFF	TGCGCCAGCAGCTCAGAGGGCACTGAAGCTTTCTTT
NA	TRBJ2-5	NA	TRBV20-1	CSAREMGRWQETQYF	TGCAGTGCTAGAGAAATGGGACGGTGGCAAGAGACCCAGTACTTC
NA	TRBJ2-3	many	TRBV7-9	CASSLSEVDTQYF	TGTGCCAGCAGCTTATCAGAGGTGGATACGCAGTATTTT
NA	TRBJ2-5	few	TRBV6-6	CASSYGNSGETQYF	TGTGCCAGCAGTTACGGAAACAGTGGGGAGACCCAGTACTTC
TRBD1	TRBJ2-7	NA	TRBV7-6	CASSLAGTDSSYEQYF	TGTGCCAGCAGCTTAGCCGGGACAGACAGCTCCTACGAGCAGTACTTC
TRBD2	TRBJ2-1	NA	TRBV24-1	CATSDRTSGGYNEQFF	TGTGCCACCAGTGATCGAACTAGCGGGGGGTACAATGAGCAGTTCTTC
NA	TRBJ1-2	NA	TRBV10-3	CAISESRGRYGYTF	TGTGCCATCAGTGAGTCGAGGGGACGCTATGGCTACACCTTC
NA	TRBJ1-5	few	TRBV6-5	CASSNGRGRRHF	TGTGCCAGCAGTAACGGCCGGGGACGGCGGCATTTT
TRBD2	TRBJ2-1	NA	TRBV6-4	CASSDSAGGNNEQFF	TGTGCCAGCAGTGACTCGGCGGGGGGGAATAATGAGCAGTTCTTC
TRBD2	TRBJ2-5	few	TRBV7-2	CASSWRGSGGFETQYF	TGTGCCAGCAGCTGGCGGGGCAGCGGGGGGTTTGAGACCCAGTACTTC
TRBD1	TRBJ2-1	few	TRBV7-9	CAGGTGARNEQFF	TGTGCCGGTGGGACAGGCGCACGGAATGAGCAGTTCTTC
NA	TRBJ2-5	many	TRBV4-1	CASTQESAIQETQYF	TGCGCCAGCACCCAAGAGTCGGCTATCCAAGAGACCCAGTACTTC
NA	TRBJ2-4	NA	TRBV5-6	CASSLALLGTIAKNIQYF	TGTGCCAGCAGCTTGGCCCTACTCGGGACGATAGCCAAAAACATTCAGTACTTC
NA	TRBJ1-2	few	TRBV15	CAISYQNNYGYTF	TGTGCCATCTCGTATCAGAATAACTATGGCTACACCTTC
NA	TRBJ2-7	NA	TRBV28	CASISPGSSYEQYF	TGTGCCAGCATCTCCCCGGGGAGCTCCTACGAGCAGTACTTC
TRBD1	TRBJ1-5	few	TRBV6-2/TRBV6-3	CASRGQGHQPQHF	TGTGCCAGCAGAGGACAGGGCCATCAGCCCCAGCATTTT
NA	TRBJ2-3	NA	TRBV7-2	CASSLLGGKDTQYF	TGTGCCAGCAGCTTACTGGGGGGCAAAGATACGCAGTATTTT
NA	TRBJ2-1	few	TRBV15	CATSEGRDATLEQFF	TGTGCCACCAGCGAGGGCCGGGACGCGACATTGGAGCAGTTCTTC
TRBD1	TRBJ2-3	few	TRBV2	CASRIRGQGAVDTQYF	TGTGCCAGCAGGATCCGGGGACAGGGGGCTGTAGATACGCAGTATTTT
TRBD1	TRBJ1-2	few	TRBV12-3/TRBV12-4	CASSPWTGGDGNGYTF	TGTGCCAGCAGTCCTTGGACAGGGGGCGACGGTAACGGCTACACCTTC
NA	TRBJ2-1	few	TRBV19	CASSPPLISSKQFF	TGTGCCAGTAGTCCTCCCCTGATTAGCTCTAAGCAGTTCTTC
NA	TRBJ1-5	few	TRBV7-6	CASSLRGGQPQHF	TGTGCCAGCAGCTTACGTGGGGGTCAGCCCCAGCATTTT
NA	TRBJ2-3	few	TRBV28	CASSRDTGYTQYF	TGTGCCAGCAGTCGCGACACAGGGTATACGCAGTATTTT
TRBD2	TRBJ2-3	few	TRBV24-1	CATSEAGLAADTQYF	TGTGCCACCAGTGAGGCGGGACTAGCGGCAGATACGCAGTATTTT
TRBD2	TRBJ2-4	few	TRBV7-8	CASSVGGGENIQYF	TGTGCCAGCAGCGTTGGGGGGGGAGAAAACATTCAGTACTTC
NA	TRBJ2-3	many	TRBV7-2	CASSLFPSTDTQYF	TGTGCCAGCAGCTTATTCCCTAGCACAGATACGCAGTATTTT
NA	TRBJ2-5	few	TRBV24-1	CATSDLDTQYF	TGTGCCACCAGTGATTTGGACACCCAGTACTTC
NA	TRBJ2-7	many	TRBV7-9	CASSSGGRPHGEQYF	TGTGCCAGCAGCTCCGGAGGGCGGCCCCACGGCGAGCAGTACTTC
TRBD2	TRBJ2-1	many	TRBV5-1	CASSLAGGAYNEQFF	TGCGCCAGCAGCTTGGCCGGGGGGGCCTACAATGAGCAGTTCTTC
NA	TRBJ1-3	NA	TRBV6-2/TRBV6-3	CASSQLGNTIYF	TGTGCCAGCAGTCAGCTCGGAAACACCATATATTTT
NA	TRBJ2-5	few	TRBV20-1	CSARGLPARGETQYF	TGCAGTGCTAGAGGTCTCCCCGCTCGCGGGGAGACCCAGTACTTC
NA	TRBJ2-5	few	TRBV4-2	CASSRTEGWEETQYF	TGTGCCAGCAGCCGGACAGAAGGGTGGGAAGAGACCCAGTACTTC
TRBD1	TRBJ2-7	many	TRBV5-6	CASTMDSRTGQHPSYEQYF	TGTGCCAGCACAATGGATTCTAGGACAGGGCAGCATCCATCCTACGAGCAGTACTTC
NA	TRBJ2-2	NA	TRBV11-2	CASSSGTFAGELFF	TGTGCCAGCAGCTCCGGGACTTTCGCCGGGGAGCTGTTTTTT
NA	TRBJ2-7	NA	TRBV12-3/TRBV12-4	CASSYPTGTEQYF	TGTGCCAGCAGTTACCCGACAGGCACCGAGCAGTACTTC
NA	TRBJ2-5	few	TRBV21-1	CASSKAQGQETQYF	TGTGCCAGCAGCAAAGCGCAGGGGCAAGAGACCCAGTACTTC
NA	TRBJ2-3	NA	TRBV12-3/TRBV12-4	CASSLRGGRYF	TGTGCCAGCAGTTTGAGGGGGGGGAGGTATTTT
TRBD2	TRBJ2-2	many	TRBV4-1	CASSLSGRLAGAGELFF	TGCGCCAGCAGCCTATCAGGGCGCCTAGCGGGAGCCGGGGAGCTGTTTTTT
TRBD1	TRBJ2-1	few	TRBV7-3	CASSSTGSAEQFF	TGTGCCAGCAGCTCGACAGGGTCGGCTGAGCAGTTCTTC
TRBD2	TRBJ2-1	NA	TRBV7-3	CASSILADNEQFF	TGTGCCAGCAGCATACTAGCGGACAATGAGCAGTTCTTC